This T cell receptor beta chain derives from a study of T cell responses to AZD1222 COVID-19 vaccine. Whole-study results and caveats: Clonal diversity was possibly underestimated, and white British individuals and females predominated among donors. Rises in breadth and depth of Spike-specific TCRs came after two AZD1222 doses.

Clones were read by immunoSEQ multiplex PCR, and TCRdb kept only the in-frame ones, dropping some. The sample has about 160,000 clones, roughly 86% seen once. Note on this clone: The antigen is undetermined.

This TCR was sampled from an adult in good health. This specimen was peripheral blood, taken on day 0 of AZD1222 vaccination.

Written as DNA, the CDR3 is TGTGCCAGCAGTTTACGGGCGGGGGAGGGATCACCCCTCCACTTT. Translation gives CASSLRAGEGSPLHF. The chain has TRBV27 and TRBJ1-6; possibly TRBD1 for D (5 bases). The CDR3 loop spans 15 amino acids. Germline CDR1 MNHEY, CDR2 SMNVEV (reference sequence). V lost 2 bases and J 10 bases, leaving 15 bases between the germline ends.